A selection of T cell receptor beta chains follows, all from one sample in a study of T cell repertoires in cytomegalovirus infection. No antigen has been assigned to these receptors. Each CDR3 protein is one row after TCRdb ran MiXCR on the reads. The sample consists of tens of thousands of distinct CDR3 sequences, approximately 24% of them appearing once. Sample: CD8+ T cells from cultured PBMCs, taken from culture after CMV antigen stimulation. These receptors came from a human donor in good health (CMV status not recorded). Some clones in this sample may be carry-over from other donors' samples. Each CDR3 is given with its conserved first and last residue. The order of the fields is V gene, CDR3 length, D gene, CDR3 protein. A D gene is named only where the DNA matches it firmly.

V: TRBV7-2
length: 18
D: .
CDR3: CASSLVGGGRSSYNEQFF

V: TRBV6-2/TRBV6-3
length: 13
D: .
CDR3: CASGTGIYNEQFF

V: TRBV5-5
length: 19
D: .
CDR3: CASSPPEARAGGSYNEQFF

V: TRBV7-3
length: 14
D: TRBD2
CDR3: CASSLGRGEETQYF

V: TRBV7-8
length: 16
D: TRBD1
CDR3: CASSLSGQGGAETQYF

V: TRBV10-3
length: 12
D: .
CDR3: CAISEPPNEQFF

V: TRBV12-3/TRBV12-4
length: 13
D: TRBD1
CDR3: CASSQGGSYGYTF

V: TRBV3-1
length: 14
D: .
CDR3: CASSHEQGNYGYTF

V: TRBV19
length: 15
D: .
CDR3: CASSISPGAGNEQFF

V: TRBV4-3
length: 16
D: .
CDR3: CASSQDLGRDNSPLHF

V: TRBV7-9
length: 13
D: .
CDR3: CANLHQNTGELFF

V: TRBV4-1
length: 16
D: TRBD1
CDR3: CASSQDRTGAQNTIYF

V: TRBV24-1
length: 15
D: .
CDR3: CATSDSRTPYNEQFF

V: TRBV12-5
length: 13
D: .
CDR3: CASGLWINNEQFF

V: TRBV4-3
length: 15
D: .
CDR3: CASSQELTSRRELFF

V: TRBV4-2
length: 16
D: TRBD1
CDR3: CASSPDRDREAGELFF

V: TRBV5-5
length: 17
D: TRBD2
CDR3: CARGILGLAGEDNEQFF

V: TRBV19
length: 14
D: TRBD1
CDR3: CASSWTGNNSPLHF

V: TRBV7-3
length: 17
D: .
CDR3: CASSLTVGLLSTDTQYF

V: TRBV6-2/TRBV6-3
length: 16
D: .
CDR3: CASSYSTGMTYNEQFF

V: TRBV6-5
length: 11
D: .
CDR3: CAVHQGNEQFF

V: TRBV12-3/TRBV12-4
length: 14
D: .
CDR3: CASSQARGNSPLHF

V: TRBV6-5
length: 14
D: .
CDR3: CASSDRYQGVPQHF

V: TRBV12-3/TRBV12-4
length: 13
D: TRBD1
CDR3: CASSSGTGHGYTF

V: TRBV7-9
length: 13
D: .
CDR3: CASSLGANTEAFF

V: TRBV7-9
length: 15
D: .
CDR3: CASSLEDGTSYEQYF

V: TRBV5-4
length: 13
D: .
CDR3: CASSFERGTEAFF

V: TRBV27
length: 12
D: TRBD2
CDR3: CASSLRGDEQFF

V: TRBV24-1
length: 14
D: .
CDR3: CATSGTGAYDTQYF

V: TRBV7-8
length: 15
D: .
CDR3: CASSLVAGYDYGYTF

V: TRBV7-6
length: 12
D: .
CDR3: CASSHQGQPQHF

V: TRBV3-1
length: 14
D: TRBD1
CDR3: CASSPGQGATGYTF

V: TRBV4-3
length: 17
D: .
CDR3: CASSQDETPSGANVLTF

V: TRBV27
length: 16
D: .
CDR3: CASSPPLAPKYNEQFF

V: TRBV6-1
length: 14
D: .
CDR3: CASMVLGEAGELFF

V: TRBV13
length: 16
D: TRBD1
CDR3: CASSLAGGLGNQPQHF

V: TRBV12-3/TRBV12-4
length: 11
D: .
CDR3: CASSPGTTQYF

V: TRBV7-8
length: 24
D: .
CDR3: CASSFFPGTEEFGSVKREGETQYF

V: TRBV12-3/TRBV12-4
length: 15
D: TRBD2
CDR3: CATKEGLAAHNEQFF

V: TRBV30
length: 14
D: .
CDR3: CAWSRLSGAYGYTF

V: TRBV6-2/TRBV6-3
length: 12
D: .
CDR3: CASSYDSYTQYF

V: TRBV6-2/TRBV6-3
length: 12
D: .
CDR3: CASSPDGFEAFF

V: TRBV5-4
length: 16
D: TRBD2
CDR3: CASSFPSGGETGELFF

V: TRBV7-3
length: 14
D: TRBD1
CDR3: CASSQTGGFGEQFF

V: TRBV4-1
length: 16
D: TRBD1
CDR3: CASTLDAGTGSDGYTF

V: TRBV5-1
length: 16
D: TRBD1
CDR3: CASSIPGTGGTGELFF

V: TRBV5-6
length: 15
D: .
CDR3: CASSSAPGKQETQYF

V: TRBV11-2
length: 12
D: .
CDR3: CASSFGEAEAFF

V: TRBV11-2
length: 15
D: TRBD1
CDR3: CASRRAGQGWEKLFF

V: TRBV7-8
length: 16
D: TRBD2
CDR3: CASSSLSREGLYEQYF

V: TRBV7-2
length: 17
D: .
CDR3: CASSLALVLAAHNEQFF

V: TRBV6-5
length: 14
D: .
CDR3: CASSRGTGANVLTF

V: TRBV10-1
length: 16
D: .
CDR3: CASSESSGASGNTIYF

V: TRBV25-1
length: 16
D: TRBD2
CDR3: CASSEWGTSYHNEQFF